This note documents a single T cell receptor (beta chain) sequence. Antigen unknown. The data are from a study of sequential checkpoint blockade in melanoma. Overall study findings and caveats: Clinical benefit was about 30 times likelier when tumor T-cell fraction and clonality increased.

TCRdb's copy holds only in-frame clones and misses some; the assay was immunoSEQ multiplex PCR. The sample lists about 4,900 clones, about 32% occurring once. As for treatment: randomized to nivolumab then ipilimumab (arm A) or the reverse (arm B). CDR1 is KGHSH and CDR2 is LQKENI in the germline V gene. V lost 5 bases and J 2 bases, leaving 15 bases between the germline ends. This CDR3 has 15 amino acids. This chain links TRBV18 with TRBJ1-1; D possibly corresponds to TRBD1 (6 bases). Sequencing was performed on tumor tissue (inferred from file names), taken from a patient given nivolumab and ipilimumab in sequence. The TCR was taken from a human donor with melanoma. In DNA form, the CDR3 reads TGTGCCAGCTCATCACTTGGGACAAGAAACACTGAAGCTTTCTTT. It encodes CASSSLGTRNTEAFF. The whole variable domain, filled in from reference TRBV18 and TRBJ1-1, reads NAGVMQNPRHLVRRRGQEARLRCSPMKGHSHVYWYRQLPEEGLKFMVYLQKENIIDESGMPKERFSAEFPKEGPSILRIQQVVRGDSAAYFCASSSLGTRNTEAFFGQGTRLTVV.